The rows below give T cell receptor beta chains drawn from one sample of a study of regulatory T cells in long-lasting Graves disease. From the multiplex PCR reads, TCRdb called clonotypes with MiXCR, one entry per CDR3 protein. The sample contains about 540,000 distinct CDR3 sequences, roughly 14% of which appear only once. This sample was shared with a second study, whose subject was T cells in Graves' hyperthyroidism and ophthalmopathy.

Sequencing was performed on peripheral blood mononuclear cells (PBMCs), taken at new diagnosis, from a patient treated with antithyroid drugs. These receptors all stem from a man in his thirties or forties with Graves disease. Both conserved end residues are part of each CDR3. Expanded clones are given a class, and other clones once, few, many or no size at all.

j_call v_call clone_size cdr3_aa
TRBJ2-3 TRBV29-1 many CSVEDLRNTQYF
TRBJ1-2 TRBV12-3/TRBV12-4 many CASSRQGYGYTF
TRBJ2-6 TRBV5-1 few CASSRDRAPGANVLTF
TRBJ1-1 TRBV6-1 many CASTDRGGEAFF
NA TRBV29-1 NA CSVREKVGLETQYF
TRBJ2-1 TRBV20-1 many CSALAAIHGNEQFF
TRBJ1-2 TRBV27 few CASSLLANYGYTF
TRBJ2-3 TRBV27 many CASRWDSSSTDTQYF
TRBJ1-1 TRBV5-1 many CASSLSGISEAFF
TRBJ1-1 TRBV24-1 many CATSDRTGGGNTEAFF
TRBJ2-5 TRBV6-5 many CASSYAGTGGETQYF
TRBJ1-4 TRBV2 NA CASSEGSGEKLFF
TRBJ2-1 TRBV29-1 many CSVAQELAGDGNEQFF